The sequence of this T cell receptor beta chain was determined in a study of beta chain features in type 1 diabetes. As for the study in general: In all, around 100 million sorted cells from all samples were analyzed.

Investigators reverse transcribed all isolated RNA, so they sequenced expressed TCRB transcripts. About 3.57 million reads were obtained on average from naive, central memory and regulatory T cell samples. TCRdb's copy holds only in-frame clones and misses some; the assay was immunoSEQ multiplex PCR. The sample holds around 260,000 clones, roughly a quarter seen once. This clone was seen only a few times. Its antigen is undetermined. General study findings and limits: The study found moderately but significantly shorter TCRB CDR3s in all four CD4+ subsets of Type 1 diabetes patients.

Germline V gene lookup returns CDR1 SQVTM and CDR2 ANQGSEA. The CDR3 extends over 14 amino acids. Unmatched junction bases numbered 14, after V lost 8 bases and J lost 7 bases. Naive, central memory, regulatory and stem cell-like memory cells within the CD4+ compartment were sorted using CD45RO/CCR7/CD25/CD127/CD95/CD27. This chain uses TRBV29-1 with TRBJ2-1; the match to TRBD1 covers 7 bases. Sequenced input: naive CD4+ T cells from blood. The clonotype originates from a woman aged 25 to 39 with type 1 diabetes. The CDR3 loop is CSLEVGQAENEQFF. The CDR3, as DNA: TGCAGCCTAGAGGTCGGACAGGCGGAAAATGAGCAGTTCTTC.